These 24 T cell receptor beta chains were sequenced from one sample in a study of early T cells in non-severe SARS-CoV-2 infection (dated by TCRdb to the early 2020s). Library method: 5' RACE. Sequenced using a NextSeq 500. TCRdb reworked the public reads: Q25 trimming with fastp, MiXCR clone assembly, productive beta chains retained. Entries are consolidated by CDR3 protein sequence, retaining the most common genes and DNA. Across this sample there are around 66,000 distinct CDR3 sequences, with less than 15% seen only once. Almost 8.5% of the sample rests with the top ten. Sequencing was performed on whole blood. These receptors all stem from an adult who was a healthcare worker with PCR-confirmed SARS-CoV-2 infection or an uninfected control (not recorded which).

The J gene is TRBJ2-1, the V gene TRBV7-9; 7 bases are shared with TRBD2. Unmatched junction bases numbered 4, after V lost 5 bases and J lost 9 bases. CDR3 length equals 12 residues. Per germline, CDR1 SEHNR and CDR2 FQNEAQ (reference sequence). CDR3 DNA: TGTGCCAGCAGCGAAGCGGGATCTGAGCAGTTCTTC. This codes for CASSEAGSEQFF.

CDR3 protein: CASSLFGSPLHF. The DNA for the CDR3 is TGCGCCAGCAGCTTGTTTGGTTCACCCCTCCACTTT. The chain carries TRBV5-1 and TRBJ1-6, with D unclear. The CDR3 covers 12 residues. The ends were cut back, 1 base at V and 9 bases at J, with 5 bases in the middle. Germline V lookup: CDR1 SGHRS, CDR2 YFSETQ.

The chain links TRBV7-3 to TRBJ2-1; TRBD2 agrees at 12 bases. The length of the CDR3 is 20 residues. CDR1 SGHTA and CDR2 FQGTGA come from the germline V gene. V lost 9 bases and J lost 4; bases outside the gene matches: 22. CDR3 DNA: TGTGCCAGAAACAGCGAAGTACTAGCGGGAGGCCCTTCGTTTTACAATGAGCAGTTCTTC. Protein sequence: CARNSEVLAGGPSFYNEQFF. The entire variable domain, with the rest obtained from reference TRBV7-3 and TRBJ2-1, is as follows: GAGVSQTPSNKVTEKGKYVELRCDPISGHTALYWYRQSLGQGPEFLIYFQGTGAADDSGLPNDRFFAVRPEGSVSTLKIQRTERGDSAVYLCARNSEVLAGGPSFYNEQFFGPGTRLTVL.

This clonotype showed up many times. The V gene is TRBV5-1, the J gene TRBJ2-7, with 10 bases fitting TRBD1. The CDR3 sequence is 16 residues long. V dropped 2 bases and J dropped 4; count of bases not matched to a gene: 9. Germline V gives CDR1 SGHRS, CDR2 YFSETQ. The CDR3 DNA sequence: TGCGCCAGCAGCTTAGGGTCTTGGACAGGGGGATACGAGCAGTACTTC. This gives the protein CASSLGSWTGGYEQYF.

This clonotype was counted many times. The chain uses TRBV18 and TRBJ2-2; D ambiguous. Trimming shortened V by 5 bases and J by 4 bases, and 11 bases separated the two germline ends. In germline, CDR1 is KGHSH, CDR2 LQKENI. The CDR3 runs 14 residues. The CDR3 loop reads CASSSDMGTGELFF. Here the CDR3 DNA reads TGTGCCAGCTCATCCGACATGGGCACCGGGGAGCTGTTTTTT.

In this sample, this clonotype turned up a few times. The V call is TRBV18, the J call TRBJ2-3; 9 positions match TRBD2. The CDR3 covers 14 residues. With 2 bases clipped from V and 6 bases from J, the junction kept 3 bases outside the gene matches. Germline V lookup: CDR1 KGHSH, CDR2 LQKENI. CDR3 nucleotides: TGTGCCAGCTCACCAGCGGGAGGGCGTGATACGCAGTATTTT. Translating it yields CASSPAGGRDTQYF.

The chain employs TRBV29-1 and TRBJ1-4, with 7 bases identical to TRBD1. The CDR3 spans 13 residues. The germline V gene encodes CDR1 SQVTM and CDR2 ANQGSEA. V was clipped by 6 bases and J by 3 bases; unmatched bases: 4. DNA for the CDR3: TGCAGCGTCCTCAGGGGGTCTAATGAAAAACTGTTTTTT. Amino acids: CSVLRGSNEKLFF.

This rearrangement joins TRBV20-1 to TRBJ2-3; D remains unclear. This CDR3 contains 15 residues. Germline loops: CDR1 DFQATT, CDR2 SNEGSKA (reference sequence). V was cut by 0 bases and J by 4 bases, with 14 bases left in between. CDR3 nucleotide sequence: TGCAGTGCTAGAGATCAAGCGAGTTCCCCAGATACGCAGTATTTT. This codes for CSARDQASSPDTQYF.

At least ten counts were recorded for this clonotype. At one end the junction does not follow the germline gene, possibly because of a read error. The CDR3 region has the DNA TGTGCCAGCAGTTCTGGAGGGGCAAATAGCGGGATCGGAGCCTTC. Protein product: CASSSGGANSGIGAF. V and J are TRBV27 and TRBJ2-1; TRBD2 matches 8 bases. Germline CDR1 reads MNHEY; CDR2 reads SMNVEV (reference sequence). The CDR3 length is 15 residues.

In its sample, this clonotype was seen many times. In nucleotides, the CDR3 is TGCAGTGCTTTTCTGAGGGGTACCCTCGCCGGGGAGCTGTTTTTT. It translates to CSAFLRGTLAGELFF. The chain couples TRBV20-1 to TRBJ2-2; the D call may be TRBD1 or TRBD2 (5 bases each). There are 15 residues in the CDR3. CDR1 DFQATT and CDR2 SNEGSKA come from the germline V gene (reference sequence). Trimming took off 5 bases at V and 6 bases at J, with 19 bases between the two ends.

This clonotype was counted only a few times. The chain combines TRBV6-1 with TRBJ2-1; tentative D call: TRBD2 (6 bases). V gave up 7 bases and J gave up 7 bases, with 17 bases separating them. Per the germline V gene, CDR1 is MNHNS and CDR2 is SASEGT. The CDR3 totals 14 residues. The CDR3 nucleotides are TGTGCCAGCACGCGGGAACCTCTATCGAATGAGCAGTTCTTC. Residues: CASTREPLSNEQFF.

This clonotype showed up many times. The chain links TRBV6-6 to TRBJ1-6; no clear D gene. The CDR3 totals 14 residues. The V end was cut by 2 bases, the J end by 9 bases, with 11 bases between. Germline V CDR1 and CDR2: MNHNY, SVGAGI (reference sequence). The CDR3 sequence is CASSYPGFASPLHF. The DNA for the CDR3 is TGTGCCAGCAGTTACCCGGGCTTTGCTTCACCCCTCCACTTT.

The chain recombines TRBV4-1 with TRBJ1-2; D may be TRBD1 (6 bases). CDR1 MGHRA and CDR2 YSYEKL come from the germline V gene. This CDR3 is built from 15 residues. V lost 0 bases to trimming and J lost 2 bases, with 10 bases between them. The CDR3: CASSQDADRNYGYTF. The CDR3 bases are TGCGCCAGCAGCCAAGATGCGGACAGAAACTATGGCTACACCTTC.

This clonotype was counted many times. This chain links TRBV2 with TRBJ1-1; weak D call: TRBD1 (6 bases). The CDR3 is made up of 13 amino acids. The germline CDR1 and CDR2 sequences are SNHLY and FYNNEI. V was pared by 6 bases and J by 8 bases, with 16 bases between. For the CDR3, the DNA is TGTGCCAGCAGATATAGCAACAGGGAAGAAGCTTTCTTT. Protein product: CASRYSNREEAFF.

The chain uses TRBV5-1 and TRBJ1-1; 7 nucleotides line up with TRBD1. CDR3 size: 14 residues. CDR1 and CDR2 from the germline V gene are SGHRS and YFSETQ. Germline trimming cut 3 bases from V and 1 base from J; bases unmatched to any gene: 3. The CDR3 DNA is TGCGCCAGCAGCTCGACAGGGCAGAACACTGAAGCTTTCTTT. As protein: CASSSTGQNTEAFF.

This clonotype has just a few counts. This chain uses TRBV6-5 with TRBJ1-2; 8 bases are shared with TRBD1. Unmatched junction bases numbered 6, after V lost 4 bases and J lost 2 bases. This CDR3 spans 15 amino acids. Germline lookup yields CDR1 MNHEY and CDR2 SVGAGI. CDR3 sequence: CASSSLTGANYGYTF. As DNA, the CDR3 is TGTGCCAGCAGTTCCCTGACAGGGGCAAACTATGGCTACACCTTC.

This clonotype was counted only a few times. The chain uses TRBV5-1 and TRBJ2-7; 11 nucleotides align to TRBD1. The CDR3 length is 14 residues. V shed 2 bases and J 5 bases; nucleotides not matched to a gene: 3. The germline gives CDR1 SGHRS, CDR2 YFSETQ. The CDR3 DNA is TGCGCCAGCAGCTTCGGACAGGGGGCCCACGAGCAGTACTTC. It codes for CASSFGQGAHEQYF. Drawing the rest from reference TRBV5-1 and TRBJ2-7, the complete variable domain is KAGVTQTPRYLIKTRGQQVTLSCSPISGHRSVSWYQQTPGQGLQFLFEYFSETQRNKGNFPGRFSGRQFSNSRSEMNVSTLELGDSALYLCASSFGQGAHEQYFGPGTRLTVT.

The sample holds a few counts of this clonotype. The rearrangement joins TRBV7-3 to TRBJ2-2; D might be TRBD1 (6 bases). The CDR3 totals 16 residues. Per the germline V gene, CDR1 is SGHTA and CDR2 is FQGTGA. V lost 5 bases and J lost 6, with 19 bases in between. CDR3 protein: CASSPQGGGVAGELFF. The CDR3, as DNA: TGTGCCAGCAGCCCACAGGGTGGGGGCGTTGCCGGGGAGCTGTTTTTT.

In this sample, this clonotype turned up a few times. The rearrangement uses TRBV14 and TRBJ2-2; 12 bases line up with TRBD1. Germline V lookup: CDR1 SGHDN, CDR2 FVKESK. J gave up 5 bases and V 4 bases, and 8 bases lay outside the gene matches. The CDR3 covers 17 residues. The CDR3 here is CASSRPGQGARTGELFF. CDR3 in DNA: TGTGCCAGCAGCCGCCCGGGACAGGGGGCCAGGACCGGGGAGCTGTTTTTT. Filled out from reference TRBV14 and TRBJ2-2, the complete variable domain reads EAGVTQFPSHSVIEKGQTVTLRCDPISGHDNLYWYRRVMGKEIKFLLHFVKESKQDESGMPNNRFLAERTGGTYSTLKVQPAELEDSGVYFCASSRPGQGARTGELFFGEGSRLTVL.

There are a few counts of this clonotype. The V and J genes are TRBV27 and TRBJ2-7; D may be TRBD2 (6 bases). This CDR3 is 15 amino acids long. Between the trimmed V and J ends, which lost 5 bases and 2 bases, there was a span of 16 bases. Germline V gene sequence: CDR1 MNHEY, CDR2 SMNVEV (reference sequence). The CDR3 is CASSTASATPYEQYF. In DNA form, the CDR3 reads TGTGCCAGCAGTACCGCTAGCGCAACTCCCTACGAGCAGTACTTC.

The chain carries TRBV7-2 and TRBJ2-7; 12 nucleotides align to TRBD2. Trimming took 4 bases from V and 5 from J; bases not matched to a gene: 6. This CDR3 has 15 amino acids. Germline assignment: CDR1 SGHTA and CDR2 FQGNSA. As DNA, the CDR3 is TGTGCCAGCAGCTCTACTAGCGGGAGGCCCCACGAGCAGTACTTC. Protein sequence: CASSSTSGRPHEQYF.

The chain uses TRBV6-6 and TRBJ1-1, with 11 bases lining up with TRBD1. Germline lookup yields CDR1 MNHNY and CDR2 SVGAGI (reference sequence). V dropped 4 bases and J dropped 3; count of bases not matched to a gene: 10. The CDR3 totals 17 residues. The CDR3 DNA sequence: TGTGCCAGCAGTTGGCCGGACAGGGGGCGCCAGGACACTGAAGCTTTCTTT. Translating gives CASSWPDRGRQDTEAFF.

This clonotype has more than one count but fewer than ten. The chain has TRBV15 and TRBJ2-1; 10 nucleotides match TRBD2. Germline CDR1 reads LNHNV; CDR2 reads YYDKDF (reference sequence). Trimming removed 0 bases from V and 7 bases from J; junction bases left unmatched: 3. This CDR3 has 15 amino acids. The CDR3 loop is CATSRDGLAENEQFF. CDR3 nucleotides: TGTGCCACCAGCAGAGATGGACTAGCGGAGAATGAGCAGTTCTTC.

This clonotype was detected many times. The rearrangement links TRBV9 to TRBJ1-6; D is possibly TRBD1 (5 bases). V shed 0 bases and J shed 10 bases, with 8 bases lying between them. CDR3 length equals 13 residues. Germline V gives CDR1 SGDLS, CDR2 YYNGEE. This CDR3 reads CASSVEGISPLHF. In DNA, the CDR3 is TGTGCCAGCAGCGTAGAGGGGATCTCACCCCTCCACTTT. The variable domain in full, completed from reference TRBV9 and TRBJ1-6, reads DSGVTQTPKHLITATGQRVTLRCSPRSGDLSVYWYQQSLDQGLQFLIQYYNGEERAKGNILERFSAQQFPDLHSELNLSSLELGDSALYFCASSVEGISPLHFGNGTRLTVT.